The next 2 T cell receptor beta chains were all read from a single sample in a study of shared clonotypes between healthy human individuals. Naive CD8 populations comprised CD45RO-negative cells positively selected for CCR7, excluding terminally differentiated effector memory CD45RA+ cells. TCRdb's table, derived via immunoSEQ multiplex PCR, lists solely in-frame clones and lacks some. The table lists hundreds of thousands of clones, more than 85% of them singletons. The sample taken for sequencing was naive CD8+ T cells sorted from blood. The receptor source for this set is a man aged 25-45 years in good health.

The chain links TRBV7-8 to TRBJ2-7; 11 positions match TRBD2. CDR1 SGHVS and CDR2 FQNEAQ come from the germline V gene. V gave up 5 bases and J gave up 2 bases; unmatched junction bases: 5. This CDR3 contains 15 residues. The CDR3 is CASSPKGLAAYEQYF. For the CDR3, the DNA is TGTGCCAGCAGCCCCAAGGGACTAGCGGCCTACGAGCAGTACTTC.

The chain is built from TRBV5-4 and TRBJ2-4, with D unresolved. The CDR3 runs to 14 residues. Germline lookup yields CDR1 SGHNT and CDR2 YYREEE (reference sequence). Trimming cost V 0 bases and J 6 bases, with 10 bases left between them. DNA of the CDR3: TGTGCCAGCAGCTTGGACGAGCTAGGAAACATTCAGTACTTC. This translates into CASSLDELGNIQYF.